The clone carrying this TCR beta chain came up a few times. Antigen: not known. This specimen comes from a study of identical twins. Points from the study as a whole: Findings came from cross-sectional statistics, without long-term follow-up of donors. A lower insertion count was a feature of abundant cord blood beta clonotypes, with no such feature in memory repertoires.

Trimming cost V 8 bases and J 12 bases; bases outside gene matches: 4. The CDR3 has 10 amino acids. Via MiXCR, TCRdb re-called the 5' RACE reads, giving one row per CDR3 protein. The data show approximately 230,000 distinct CDR3 sequences, with 11% to 15% seen just once and 7% to 9.5% held by the top ten. The clonotype comes from a woman younger than 35 in good health. The chain employs TRBV12-3 or TRBV12-4 and TRBJ2-3; 8 bases are a match to TRBD2. Sequencing was performed on memory (CD45RO+) T cells sorted from blood. The CDR3, as DNA: TGTGCCAGCGGGACTAGTAAACAGTATTTT. Its protein is CASGTSKQYF.